Included here is one T cell receptor (beta chain) sequence, with context. The data are from a study of blood T cell repertoires in COVID-19. Study-level information: Sample material is recorded as cDNA or gDNA derived from T cells, B-cell-depleted T cells, or PBMCs.

The germline gives CDR1 KGHSH, CDR2 LQKENI. The CDR3 is 16 amino acids. V shed 1 base and J shed 0 bases, with 10 bases lying between them. This table comes from immunoSEQ multiplex PCR, and its TCRdb copy is limited to in-frame clones, with some not included. The table shows roughly 51,000 clones, with over 75% occurring only once. Sequenced input: peripheral blood. This receptor was taken from a man in his 70s with acute or convalescent COVID-19. The chain uses TRBV18 and TRBJ1-5; D might be TRBD1 (5 bases). The CDR3 loop reads CASSPQGRRSNQPQHF. CDR3 in DNA: TGTGCCAGCTCACCACAGGGGAGGCGTAGCAATCAGCCCCAGCATTTT.